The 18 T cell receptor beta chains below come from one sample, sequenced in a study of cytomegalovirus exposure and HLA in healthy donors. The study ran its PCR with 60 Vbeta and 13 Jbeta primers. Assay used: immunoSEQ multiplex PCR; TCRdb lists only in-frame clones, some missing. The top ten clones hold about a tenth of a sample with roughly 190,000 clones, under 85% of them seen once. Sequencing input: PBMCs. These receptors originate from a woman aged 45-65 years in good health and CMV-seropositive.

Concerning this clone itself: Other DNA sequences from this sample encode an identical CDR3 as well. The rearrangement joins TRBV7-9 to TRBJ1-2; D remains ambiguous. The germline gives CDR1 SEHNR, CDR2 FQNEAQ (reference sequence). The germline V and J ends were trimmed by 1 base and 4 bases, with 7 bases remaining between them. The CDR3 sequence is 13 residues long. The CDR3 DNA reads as TGTGCCAGCAGCTTAGGGCACAGCTATGGCTACACCTTC. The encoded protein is CASSLGHSYGYTF.

In DNA, the CDR3 is TGTGCCAGCAAAGACAGGGCCGTCTATGGCTACACCTTC. Its protein is CASKDRAVYGYTF. V usage is TRBV6-1 and J usage is TRBJ1-2; 7 positions match TRBD1. The CDR3 has 13 residues. Per germline, CDR1 MNHNS and CDR2 SASEGT. Trimming at V came to 7 bases and at J to 4 bases, leaving 6 bases not matched to a gene.

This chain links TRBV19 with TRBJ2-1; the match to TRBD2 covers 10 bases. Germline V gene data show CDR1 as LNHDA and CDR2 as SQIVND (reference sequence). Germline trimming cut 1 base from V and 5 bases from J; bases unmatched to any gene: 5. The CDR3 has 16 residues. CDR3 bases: TGTGCCAGTAGTATAGCCGGGCTAGCGGGGGACAATGAGCAGTTCTTC. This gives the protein CASSIAGLAGDNEQFF.

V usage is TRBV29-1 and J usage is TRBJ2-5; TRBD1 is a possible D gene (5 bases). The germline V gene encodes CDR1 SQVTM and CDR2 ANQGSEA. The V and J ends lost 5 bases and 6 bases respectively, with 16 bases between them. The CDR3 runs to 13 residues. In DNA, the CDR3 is TGCAGCGTTATTAGGGGTTCACAGCAGACCCAGTACTTC. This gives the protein CSVIRGSQQTQYF. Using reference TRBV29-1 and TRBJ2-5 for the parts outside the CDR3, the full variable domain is SAVISQKPSRDICQRGTSLTIQCQVDSQVTMMFWYRQQPGQSLTLIATANQGSEATYESGFVIDKFPISRPNLTFSTLTVSNMSPEDSSIYLCSVIRGSQQTQYFGPGTRLLVL.

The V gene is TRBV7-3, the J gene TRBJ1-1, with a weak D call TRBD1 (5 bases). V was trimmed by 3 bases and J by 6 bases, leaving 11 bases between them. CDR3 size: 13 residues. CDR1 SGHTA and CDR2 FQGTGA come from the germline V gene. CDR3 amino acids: CASSFQGSPEAFF. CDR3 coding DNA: TGTGCCAGCAGCTTTCAGGGATCCCCTGAAGCTTTCTTT.

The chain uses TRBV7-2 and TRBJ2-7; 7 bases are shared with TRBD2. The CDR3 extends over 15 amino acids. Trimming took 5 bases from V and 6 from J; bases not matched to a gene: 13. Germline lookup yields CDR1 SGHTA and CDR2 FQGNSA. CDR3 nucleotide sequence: TGTGCCAGCAGCCTACGCCGGGACTATACCCTCGAGCAGTACTTC. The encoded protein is CASSLRRDYTLEQYF.

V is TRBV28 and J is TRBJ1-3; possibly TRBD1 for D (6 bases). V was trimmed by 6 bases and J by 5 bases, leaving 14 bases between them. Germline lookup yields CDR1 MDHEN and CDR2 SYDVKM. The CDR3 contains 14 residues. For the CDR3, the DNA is TGTGCCAGCAGCTATACAGGGCCCAGAAACACCATATATTTT. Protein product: CASSYTGPRNTIYF.

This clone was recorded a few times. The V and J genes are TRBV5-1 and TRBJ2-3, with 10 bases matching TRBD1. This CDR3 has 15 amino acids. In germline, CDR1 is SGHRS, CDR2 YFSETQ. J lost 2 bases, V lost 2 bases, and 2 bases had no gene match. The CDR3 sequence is CASSFGTGVTDTQYF. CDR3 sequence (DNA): TGCGCCAGCAGCTTTGGGACAGGGGTCACAGATACGCAGTATTTT.

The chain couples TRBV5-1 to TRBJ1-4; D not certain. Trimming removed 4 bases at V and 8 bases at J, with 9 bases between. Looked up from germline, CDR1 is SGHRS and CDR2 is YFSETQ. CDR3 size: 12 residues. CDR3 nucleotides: TGCGCCAGCAGCCTGGAGACAGAAAAACTGTTTTTT. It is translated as CASSLETEKLFF.

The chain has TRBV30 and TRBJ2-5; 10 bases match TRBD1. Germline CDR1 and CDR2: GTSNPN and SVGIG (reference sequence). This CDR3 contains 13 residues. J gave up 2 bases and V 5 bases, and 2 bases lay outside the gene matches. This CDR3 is CAWDRGLQETQYF. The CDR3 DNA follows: TGTGCCTGGGACAGGGGGCTGCAAGAGACCCAGTACTTC. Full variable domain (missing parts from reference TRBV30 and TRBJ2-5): SQTIHQWPATLVQPVGSPLSLECTVEGTSNPNLYWYRQAAGRGLQLLFYSVGIGQISSEVPQNLSASRPQDRQFILSSKKLLLSDSGFYLCAWDRGLQETQYFGPGTRLLVL.

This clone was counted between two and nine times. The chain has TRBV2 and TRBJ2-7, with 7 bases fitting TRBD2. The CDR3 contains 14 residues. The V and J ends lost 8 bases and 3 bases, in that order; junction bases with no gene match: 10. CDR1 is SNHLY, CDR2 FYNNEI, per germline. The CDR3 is CASQAGTIGYEQYF. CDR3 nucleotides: TGTGCCAGCCAAGCGGGGACTATCGGCTACGAGCAGTACTTC.

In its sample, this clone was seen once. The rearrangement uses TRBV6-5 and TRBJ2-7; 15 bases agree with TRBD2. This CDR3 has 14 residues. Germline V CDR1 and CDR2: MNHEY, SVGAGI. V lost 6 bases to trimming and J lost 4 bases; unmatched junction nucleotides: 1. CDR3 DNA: TGTGCCAGCAGGGGGACTAGCGGGGGGTACGAGCAGTACTTC. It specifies CASRGTSGGYEQYF.

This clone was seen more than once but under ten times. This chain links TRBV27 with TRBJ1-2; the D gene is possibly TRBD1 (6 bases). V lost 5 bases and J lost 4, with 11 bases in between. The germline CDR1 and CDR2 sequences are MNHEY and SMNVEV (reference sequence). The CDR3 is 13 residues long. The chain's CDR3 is CASSRQDRYGYTF. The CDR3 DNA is TGTGCCAGCAGTAGACAGGATCGCTATGGCTACACCTTC.

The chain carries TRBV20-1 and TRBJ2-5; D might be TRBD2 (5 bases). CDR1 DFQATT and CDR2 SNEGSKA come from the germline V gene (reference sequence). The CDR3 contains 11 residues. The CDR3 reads CRPGREETQYF. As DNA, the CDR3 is TGCAGGCCGGGAAGGGAAGAGACCCAGTACTTC.

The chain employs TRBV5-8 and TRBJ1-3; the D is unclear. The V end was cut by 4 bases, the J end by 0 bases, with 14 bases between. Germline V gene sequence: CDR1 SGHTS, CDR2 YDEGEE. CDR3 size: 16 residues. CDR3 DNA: TGTGCCAGCAGCATTTCAGGCTCCCGCTCTGGAAACACCATATATTTT. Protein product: CASSISGSRSGNTIYF.

The CDR3 sequence: CASSEDKNTGELFF. The CDR3 DNA sequence: TGTGCCAGCAGTGAGGACAAGAACACCGGGGAGCTGTTTTTT. The rearrangement joins TRBV6-5 to TRBJ2-2; possible D gene TRBD1, 5 bases. CDR3 length: 14 residues. Germline loops: CDR1 MNHEY, CDR2 SVGAGI. Trimming removed 5 bases at V and 1 base at J, with 8 bases between.

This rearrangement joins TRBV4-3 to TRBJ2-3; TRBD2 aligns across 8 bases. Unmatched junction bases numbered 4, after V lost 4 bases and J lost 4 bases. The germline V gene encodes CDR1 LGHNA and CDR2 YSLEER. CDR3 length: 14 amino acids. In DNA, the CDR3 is TGCGCCAGCAGCCGGGACGGGGGGGCAGATACGCAGTATTTT. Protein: CASSRDGGADTQYF.

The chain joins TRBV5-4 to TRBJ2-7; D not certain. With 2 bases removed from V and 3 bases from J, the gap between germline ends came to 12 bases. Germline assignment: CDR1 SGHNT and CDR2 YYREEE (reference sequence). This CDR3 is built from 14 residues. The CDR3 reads CASSLDLRNYEQYF. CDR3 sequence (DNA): TGTGCCAGCAGCTTAGATCTCAGGAACTACGAGCAGTACTTC.